The rows below give T cell receptor beta chains drawn from one sample of a study of lymphopenia after photon versus proton radiotherapy. The method was immunoSEQ multiplex PCR; TCRdb's version includes in-frame clones alone and lacks a portion of them. The table has 55,000 to 85,000 clones, 80% to 95% seen once. The material was peripheral blood, obtained from a patient treated with photon-based radiotherapy. These receptors originate from a woman aged 40 to 55 with cholangiocarcinoma. CDR3s include the opening cysteine and the closing phenylalanine or tryptophan. A D gene is named only where the DNA matches it firmly. Clone size, where shown, is once, few, many, or a class for clones that have expanded.

J gene: TRBJ2-3
clone size: NA
V gene: TRBV9
D gene: NA
CDR3 protein: CASSARVGSTDTQYF
CDR3 DNA: TGTGCCAGCAGCGCTCGTGTCGGCAGCACAGATACGCAGTATTTT

J gene: TRBJ1-2
clone size: NA
V gene: TRBV19
D gene: TRBD1
CDR3 protein: CASSPSDRDANYGYTF
CDR3 DNA: TGTGCCAGTAGTCCGTCCGACAGGGACGCAAACTATGGCTACACCTTC

J gene: TRBJ1-2
clone size: NA
V gene: TRBV5-1
D gene: NA
CDR3 protein: CASSSDPNYGYTF
CDR3 DNA: TGCGCCAGCAGCTCCGATCCGAACTATGGCTACACCTTC

J gene: TRBJ2-7
clone size: NA
V gene: TRBV28
D gene: TRBD2
CDR3 protein: CASSLTGTSASYEQYF
CDR3 DNA: TGTGCCAGCAGCCTGACCGGGACTAGCGCCTCCTACGAGCAGTACTTC

J gene: TRBJ1-5
clone size: NA
V gene: TRBV18
D gene: NA
CDR3 protein: CASSLGGASNQPQHF
CDR3 DNA: TGTGCCAGCTCACTGGGAGGGGCGAGCAATCAGCCCCAGCATTTT

J gene: TRBJ1-4
clone size: NA
V gene: TRBV19
D gene: TRBD1
CDR3 protein: CASSQQGTNEKLFF
CDR3 DNA: TGTGCCAGTAGTCAACAGGGGACTAATGAAAAACTGTTTTTT

J gene: TRBJ1-2
clone size: NA
V gene: TRBV7-2
D gene: NA
CDR3 protein: CASSLDRAGTNYGYTF
CDR3 DNA: TGTGCCAGCAGCTTAGACAGGGCTGGGACTAACTATGGCTACACCTTC

J gene: TRBJ2-7
clone size: NA
V gene: TRBV29-1
D gene: TRBD1
CDR3 protein: CSVYRGRPGEQYF
CDR3 DNA: TGCAGCGTCTACAGGGGGCGTCCGGGCGAGCAGTACTTC

J gene: TRBJ1-1
clone size: NA
V gene: TRBV28
D gene: TRBD1
CDR3 protein: CASSARDRGVNTEAFF
CDR3 DNA: TGTGCCAGCAGTGCCCGGGACAGGGGGGTGAACACTGAAGCTTTCTTT

J gene: TRBJ1-1
clone size: NA
V gene: TRBV29-1
D gene: NA
CDR3 protein: CSATPTVNTEAFF
CDR3 DNA: TGCAGCGCAACCCCAACAGTGAACACTGAAGCTTTCTTT

J gene: TRBJ2-1
clone size: NA
V gene: TRBV10-3
D gene: TRBD2
CDR3 protein: CAISGGTSGGHNEQFF
CDR3 DNA: TGTGCCATCAGTGGCGGGACTAGTGGGGGCCACAATGAGCAGTTCTTC

J gene: TRBJ1-6
clone size: once
V gene: TRBV6-5
D gene: TRBD1
CDR3 protein: CASSYSSQGASPLHF
CDR3 DNA: TGTGCCAGCAGTTACTCGTCCCAGGGGGCCTCACCCCTCCACTTT

J gene: TRBJ2-2
clone size: NA
V gene: TRBV5-6
D gene: TRBD1
CDR3 protein: CASSLGDRATGELFF
CDR3 DNA: TGTGCCAGCAGCTTGGGGGACAGGGCGACCGGGGAGCTGTTTTTT

J gene: TRBJ2-3
clone size: once
V gene: TRBV19
D gene: NA
CDR3 protein: CASSLPEADTQYF
CDR3 DNA: TGTGCCAGTAGTCTTCCCGAGGCAGATACGCAGTATTTT

J gene: TRBJ1-2
clone size: once
V gene: TRBV29-1
D gene: NA
CDR3 protein: CSVERGAYGYTF
CDR3 DNA: TGCAGCGTTGAGCGGGGGGCCTATGGCTACACCTTC

J gene: TRBJ2-2
clone size: NA
V gene: TRBV7-8
D gene: NA
CDR3 protein: CASSLPTGNTGELFF
CDR3 DNA: TGTGCCAGCAGCCTCCCGACAGGGAACACCGGGGAGCTGTTTTTT

J gene: TRBJ2-5
clone size: NA
V gene: TRBV5-1
D gene: TRBD2
CDR3 protein: CASSLGLAGGPETQYF
CDR3 DNA: TGCGCCAGCAGCTTGGGACTAGCGGGAGGTCCCGAGACCCAGTACTTC

J gene: TRBJ1-2
clone size: NA
V gene: TRBV19
D gene: TRBD1
CDR3 protein: CASSTGGAYGYTF
CDR3 DNA: TGTGCCAGTAGTACAGGGGGCGCATATGGCTACACCTTC

J gene: TRBJ1-1
clone size: once
V gene: TRBV28
D gene: NA
CDR3 protein: CASSSPLGVNTEAFF
CDR3 DNA: TGTGCCAGCAGTTCCCCGTTGGGCGTGAACACTGAAGCTTTCTTT

J gene: TRBJ1-1
clone size: NA
V gene: TRBV20-1
D gene: NA
CDR3 protein: CSASDASEAFF
CDR3 DNA: TGCAGTGCTAGCGACGCTTCTGAAGCTTTCTTT

J gene: TRBJ1-2
clone size: NA
V gene: TRBV7-8
D gene: TRBD1
CDR3 protein: CASSRGGTGAYTF
CDR3 DNA: TGTGCCAGCAGCCGCGGTGGGACAGGGGCCTACACCTTC

J gene: TRBJ1-5
clone size: NA
V gene: TRBV9
D gene: TRBD1
CDR3 protein: CASSAGGTGNQPQHF
CDR3 DNA: TGTGCCAGCAGCGCGGGGGGGACAGGCAATCAGCCCCAGCATTTT

J gene: TRBJ1-1
clone size: NA
V gene: TRBV30
D gene: NA
CDR3 protein: CAWSVPIGGFVNTEAFF
CDR3 DNA: TGTGCCTGGAGTGTACCCATTGGAGGGTTCGTGAACACTGAAGCTTTCTTT

J gene: TRBJ2-3
clone size: NA
V gene: TRBV5-6
D gene: NA
CDR3 protein: CASSVQGIGVDTQYF
CDR3 DNA: TGTGCCAGCAGCGTACAGGGTATCGGAGTGGATACGCAGTATTTT

J gene: TRBJ1-5
clone size: NA
V gene: TRBV6-6
D gene: TRBD1
CDR3 protein: CASTVPPGGQPQHF
CDR3 DNA: TGTGCCAGCACTGTACCCCCAGGGGGTCAGCCCCAGCATTTT

J gene: TRBJ2-7
clone size: medium-sized
V gene: TRBV19
D gene: TRBD2
CDR3 protein: CASSMTSGGFYEQYF
CDR3 DNA: TGTGCCAGTAGTATGACTAGCGGGGGATTCTACGAGCAGTACTTC

J gene: TRBJ1-1
clone size: NA
V gene: TRBV5-4
D gene: TRBD1
CDR3 protein: CASSPAPGQGDGAEAFF
CDR3 DNA: TGTGCCAGCAGCCCTGCCCCAGGACAGGGGGATGGGGCTGAAGCTTTCTTT

J gene: TRBJ1-2
clone size: NA
V gene: TRBV18
D gene: NA
CDR3 protein: CASSPVSAEVSYGYTF
CDR3 DNA: TGTGCCAGCTCACCGGTCTCCGCGGAGGTGAGCTATGGCTACACCTTC

J gene: TRBJ2-2
clone size: NA
V gene: TRBV28
D gene: NA
CDR3 protein: CASRATGELFF
CDR3 DNA: TGTGCCAGCAGGGCCACCGGGGAGCTGTTTTTT

J gene: TRBJ1-1
clone size: NA
V gene: TRBV30
D gene: NA
CDR3 protein: CAWRGQQNTEAFF
CDR3 DNA: TGTGCCTGGAGAGGACAGCAGAACACTGAAGCTTTCTTT

J gene: TRBJ2-5
clone size: NA
V gene: TRBV4-3
D gene: TRBD1
CDR3 protein: CASSQTGEMETQYF
CDR3 DNA: TGCGCCAGCAGCCAAACAGGGGAGATGGAGACCCAGTACTTC

J gene: TRBJ1-1
clone size: NA
V gene: TRBV28
D gene: NA
CDR3 protein: CASSPADLNTEAFF
CDR3 DNA: TGTGCCAGCAGTCCCGCGGACTTGAACACTGAAGCTTTCTTT